This T cell receptor beta chain was sequenced in a study of control samples from healthy donors and cancer patients. V shed 2 bases and J 1 base; nucleotides not matched to a gene: 4. This CDR3 has 15 amino acids. Germline CDR1 is WNHNN and CDR2 is SYGVQD (reference sequence). Using immunoSEQ multiplex PCR, the repertoire was profiled, and TCRdb retains in-frame clones only, with some absent. This repertoire shows under 95,000 clones, just over 90% found once; its top ten account for around 1%. Sequences were obtained from blood. This clonotype was sampled from a woman in her twenties or thirties in good health. V usage is TRBV10-1 and J usage is TRBJ1-1, with TRBD1 matching over 7 bases. Here the CDR3 DNA reads TGCGCCAGCAGTGAGACGACAGGGAGGAACACTGAAGCTTTCTTT. This encodes CASSETTGRNTEAFF.